This T cell receptor (beta chain) was recovered during a study of T cells after posttransplantation cyclophosphamide. The protocol was immunoSEQ multiplex PCR, while the TCRdb copy is restricted to in-frame clones and leaves out a portion. In total the sample includes 40,000 to 60,000 clones, none of them seen once. Comment on this clone: Its antigen is unidentified.

Overall study results and limits: Skin or GI-infiltrating T cells shared few TRB sequences with blood.

The V gene lost 6 bases and the J gene lost 5 bases, with 13 bases spanning the gap. Germline assignment: CDR1 MNHNS and CDR2 SASEGT. This CDR3 spans 13 amino acids. The specimen was PBMCs. The rearrangement joins TRBV6-1 to TRBJ1-1, with D unresolved. The sequence was obtained from a middle-aged man in good health, CMV-negative, and a related stem cell transplant donor. As DNA, the CDR3 is TGTGCCAGCAGCCGACTGGGGAGGACTGAAGCTTTCTTT. Its translation is CASSRLGRTEAFF.